This entry lists 15 T cell receptor beta chains sequenced from one sample in a study of T cell responses to AZD1222 COVID-19 vaccine. Repertoires were generated with immunoSEQ multiplex PCR, while TCRdb's copy carries only in-frame clones and drops some. The table lists some 100,000 clones, about 82% of them singletons. The sequenced sample was peripheral blood, obtained 28 days after the second AZD1222 dose. The receptors here all came from an adult who received the AZD1222 COVID-19 vaccine.

DNA for the CDR3: TGTGCCAGTAAATTGGGGCCAGGTACTGAAGCTTTCTTT. Translation gives CASKLGPGTEAFF. The V call is TRBV19, the J call TRBJ1-1; a weak D match, TRBD1 (5 bases). Germline V gives CDR1 LNHDA, CDR2 SQIVND (reference sequence). The V and J ends lost 7 bases and 5 bases respectively, with 14 bases between them. The CDR3 runs 13 residues.

The chain combines TRBV28 with TRBJ1-2, with D tentatively TRBD1 (6 bases). The germline V gene has CDR1 MDHEN and CDR2 SYDVKM. The CDR3 runs to 15 residues. The V end was cut by 3 bases, the J end by 4 bases, with 15 bases between. CDR3 sequence (DNA): TGTGCCAGCAGTTTCCCTCGACAGGTGGTCTATGGCTACACCTTC. It specifies CASSFPRQVVYGYTF.

CDR3 loop: CASSLIGQYSGANVLTF. CDR3 DNA: TGTGCCAGCAGTTTAATCGGACAGTACTCTGGGGCCAACGTCCTGACTTTC. This chain uses TRBV27 with TRBJ2-6; TRBD1 is a possible D gene (6 bases). CDR3 size: 17 residues. Per the germline V gene, CDR1 is MNHEY and CDR2 is SMNVEV (reference sequence). Trimming removed 2 bases at V and 0 bases at J, with 11 bases between.

The chain has TRBV28 and TRBJ2-3, with 8 bases lining up with TRBD2. Looked up from germline, CDR1 is MDHEN and CDR2 is SYDVKM. Germline trimming cut 6 bases from V and 0 bases from J; bases unmatched to any gene: 5. This CDR3 has 15 amino acids. CDR3 sequence: CASSPGGASTDTQYF. CDR3 nucleotides: TGTGCCAGCAGCCCGGGGGGGGCGAGCACAGATACGCAGTATTTT.

The chain employs TRBV9 and TRBJ1-3; D gene uncertain. Looked up from germline, CDR1 is SGDLS and CDR2 is YYNGEE. V gave up 2 bases and J gave up 2 bases, with 11 bases separating them. The CDR3 has 15 residues. Here the CDR3 DNA reads TGTGCCAGCAGCGTCGGCGGGTCCACTGGAAACACCATATATTTT. It specifies CASSVGGSTGNTIYF.

The chain recombines TRBV2 with TRBJ2-1, with a tentative D call TRBD1 (6 bases). The germline CDR1 and CDR2 sequences are SNHLY and FYNNEI. This CDR3 is built from 11 residues. This CDR3 is CVHRAYNEQFF. CDR3 nucleotides: TGTGTCCACAGGGCCTACAATGAGCAGTTCTTC.

This clone was recorded at least ten times. The CDR3, as DNA: TGTGCCAGCAGCCTCTTAGGAGGTGGGTTAGTTGAGCAGTTCTTC. Residues: CASSLLGGGLVEQFF. The rearrangement links TRBV7-9 to TRBJ2-1; D is possibly TRBD2 (5 bases). Between the trimmed V and J ends, which lost 5 bases and 9 bases, there was a span of 20 bases. The CDR3 consists of 15 residues. Germline values: CDR1 SEHNR, CDR2 FQNEAQ (reference sequence).

This clone was seen more than once but under ten times. The chain links TRBV5-5 to TRBJ2-7; 8 nucleotides agree with TRBD1. The CDR3 spans 14 residues. CDR1 is SGHKS and CDR2 is YYEKEE in the germline V gene (reference sequence). Trimming cost V 6 bases and J 0 bases; bases outside gene matches: 5. CDR3 residues: CASTLDRVSYEQYF. Here the CDR3 DNA reads TGTGCCAGCACCCTGGACAGGGTCTCCTACGAGCAGTACTTC.

The chain carries TRBV5-5 and TRBJ1-5; no clear D gene. Trimming removed 2 bases from V and 0 bases from J, with 6 bases in between. Per germline, CDR1 SGHKS and CDR2 YYEKEE (reference sequence). The CDR3 loop spans 14 amino acids. CDR3 DNA: TGTGCCAGCAGCTTCTGGGGTAGCAATCAGCCCCAGCATTTT. It specifies CASSFWGSNQPQHF.

The J gene is TRBJ2-3, the V gene TRBV5-1; either TRBD1 or TRBD2 may fit D (5 bases each). Germline CDR1 and CDR2: SGHRS and YFSETQ. V was clipped by 4 bases and J by 2 bases, with 23 bases between them. CDR3 length: 18 amino acids. In DNA form, the CDR3 reads TGCGCCAGCAGCGGGCCGGCTCGACGGGACCATTACACAGATACGCAGTATTTT. Translation: CASSGPARRDHYTDTQYF.

The V call is TRBV6-1, the J call TRBJ2-2, with 8 bases fitting TRBD2. The CDR3 is 17 residues long. V lost 3 bases and J lost 2; bases outside the gene matches: 8. CDR1 MNHNS and CDR2 SASEGT come from the germline V gene. The CDR3 DNA reads TGTGCCAGCAGTGAGAGGCTAGCGGGTTCTAACACCGGGGAGCTGTTTTTT. This sequence encodes CASSERLAGSNTGELFF.

V gene TRBV9 combines with J gene TRBJ2-7; 8 bases are a match to TRBD1. Germline CDR1 is SGDLS and CDR2 is YYNGEE. Unmatched junction bases numbered 8, after V lost 3 bases and J lost 0 bases. The CDR3 contains 16 residues. CDR3 residues: CASSDRPGQGSYEQYF. The CDR3 nucleotides read TGTGCCAGCAGCGATAGACCCGGACAGGGCTCCTACGAGCAGTACTTC.

The J gene is TRBJ1-1, the V gene TRBV10-3; 10 nucleotides align to TRBD1. This CDR3 has 14 residues. Losses at the gene ends were 2 bases for V and 5 bases for J; bases not matched to a gene: 2. Germline values: CDR1 ENHRY, CDR2 SYGVKD. The CDR3 loop is CAISEADRGTEAFF. In DNA, the CDR3 is TGTGCCATCAGTGAGGCGGACAGGGGGACTGAAGCTTTCTTT.

This chain uses TRBV5-4 with TRBJ2-5; weak D call: TRBD2 (5 bases). Germline V gene data show CDR1 as SGHNT and CDR2 as YYREEE (reference sequence). V lost 5 bases and J 2 bases, leaving 10 bases between the germline ends. The CDR3 runs 13 residues. CDR3 loop: CASSTGIQETQYF. The DNA for the CDR3 is TGTGCCAGCAGTACCGGGATACAAGAGACCCAGTACTTC.

This clone has at least ten counts. The chain links TRBV27 to TRBJ2-1; 8 bases match TRBD2. The CDR3 has 19 residues. V was pared by 8 bases and J by 4 bases, with 22 bases of the junction left unmatched. CDR1 and CDR2 (germline): MNHEY, SMNVEV (reference sequence). The CDR3 DNA follows: TGTGCCAGCCAGAGACAGGAAACGACTATTAGCGGGGCTTACAATGAGCAGTTCTTC. This codes for CASQRQETTISGAYNEQFF.